Reported below is one T cell receptor (beta chain). The antigen it binds to is not known. The sample holds no much larger clone one base away, and base qualities are not on file. The sample comes from a study of CD8 T cells in Susac syndrome (dated by TCRdb to between 2017 and 2020). With regard to the full study: Whether CD8+ T cell activation and differentiation in Susac syndrome was antigen driven was tested using repertoire sequencing. The clonality of the CD8+ T cell repertoire was compared across approximately 12 healthy donors, around 14 Susac syndrome patients and about 15 multiple sclerosis patients. Study-level results and caveats: The number of individuals in the TCR sequencing and HLA analysis was acknowledged as relatively small.

RNA was extracted using the RNeasy kit, and roughly 0.5 to 1 microgram was reverse transcribed with random hexamers. The immunoSEQ multiplex PCR assay, covering 54 Vbeta and 13 Jbeta segments, was used to amplify TCR beta CDR3 regions. PCR amplification bias was corrected using a synthetic template baseline for primer optimization and computational correction. The paper's data handling went like this. Reads were assigned to V, D and J genes according to IMGT and analyzed in immunoSEQ Analyzer, with only productive sequences retained. Clonality was computed as one minus Shannon entropy normalized by log2 of the number of productive unique sequences. Public and private clones were assessed among the 100 most prevalent clones of each patient and control. Clones were defined as Susac-specific if absent from the healthy and MS cohorts, from approximately 1,100 published viral clones and from other ImmuneACCESS disease sequences. In TCRdb, the public reads were trimmed at Q25 with fastp and aligned with MiXCR, with productive beta chains retained. Every distinct CDR3 protein forms one entry, paired with its most common genes and DNA. The V and J calls were determined by TCRdb, not by the authors. The sample contains about 430,000 distinct CDR3 sequences, roughly 85% of them found a single time. More than 0.09% of the sample comes from the top ten.

Peripheral blood CD8+ and CD4+ T cells from healthy donors, Susac syndrome patients and multiple sclerosis patients were profiled using high-throughput TCR beta sequencing. Treatment-naive patients with stable or active relapsing-remitting disease fulfilling revised McDonald criteria were used as multiple sclerosis controls. Bulk CD8+ and CD4+ T cells were purified by magnetic negative isolation, while CD8+ TEMRA cells were enriched using FACS. Blood was drawn into EDTA tubes, processed within 24 hours, and PBMCs were isolated by density gradient centrifugation. PBMCs intended for TCR sequencing were frozen in liquid nitrogen and were later thawed in a 37 degrees C water bath. The sorted or isolated CD4+, CD8+ and CD8+ TEMRA cells had a purity of 90% or higher. V drops 8 bases and J drops 4 bases, leaving 9 bases in between. The CDR3 sequence holds 11 residues, the cysteine and phenylalanine included. Of all the DNA, just the CDR3 is kept, 33 bases in frame from base 1. CDR1 MNHEY and CDR2 SMNVEV are derived from the germline V gene (reference sequence).

The receptor comes from a human donor with multiple sclerosis. The sequenced material came from CD8+ T cells from PBMCs. Rearrangement joined TRBV27 to TRBJ2-7; TRBD2 is possibly the D segment (5 matching bases). The CDR3 here reads CASGGVYEQYF. At the DNA level, the sequence is TGTGCCAGCGGAGGTGTTTACGAGCAGTACTTC.